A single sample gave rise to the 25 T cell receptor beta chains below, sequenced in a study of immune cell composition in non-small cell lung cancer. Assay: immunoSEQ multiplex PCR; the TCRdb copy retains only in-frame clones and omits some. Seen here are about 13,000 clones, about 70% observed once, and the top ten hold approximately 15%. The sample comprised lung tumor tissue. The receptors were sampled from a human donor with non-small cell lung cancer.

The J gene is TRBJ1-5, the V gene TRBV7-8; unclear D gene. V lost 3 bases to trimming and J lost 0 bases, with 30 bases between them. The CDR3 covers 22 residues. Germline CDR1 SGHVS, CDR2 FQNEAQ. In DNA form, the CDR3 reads TGTGCCAGCAGCTTGAGTAGTTCGTGGGGTTTGGAGGTCGGTAGTAGCAATCAGCCCCAGCATTTT. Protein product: CASSLSSSWGLEVGSSNQPQHF.

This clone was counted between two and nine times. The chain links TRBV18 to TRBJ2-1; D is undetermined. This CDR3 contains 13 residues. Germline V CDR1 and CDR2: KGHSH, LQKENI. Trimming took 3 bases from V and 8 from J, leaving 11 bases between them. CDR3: CASSPPSVDEQFF. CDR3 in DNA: TGTGCCAGCTCACCCCCCAGCGTCGATGAGCAGTTCTTC.

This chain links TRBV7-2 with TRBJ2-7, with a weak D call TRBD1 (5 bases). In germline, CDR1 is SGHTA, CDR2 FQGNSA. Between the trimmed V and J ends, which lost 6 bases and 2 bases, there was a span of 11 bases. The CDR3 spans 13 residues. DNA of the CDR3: TGTGCCAGCAGAACACAGGTCCCCTACGAGCAGTACTTC. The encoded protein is CASRTQVPYEQYF.

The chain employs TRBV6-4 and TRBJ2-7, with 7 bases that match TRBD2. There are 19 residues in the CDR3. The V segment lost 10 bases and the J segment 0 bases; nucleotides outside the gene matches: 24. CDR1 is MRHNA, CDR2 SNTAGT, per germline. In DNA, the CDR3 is TGTGCCACGCCCCCTGGGGCTAGCGGCGGGCAAATGCGCTCCTACGAGCAGTACTTC. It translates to CATPPGASGGQMRSYEQYF.

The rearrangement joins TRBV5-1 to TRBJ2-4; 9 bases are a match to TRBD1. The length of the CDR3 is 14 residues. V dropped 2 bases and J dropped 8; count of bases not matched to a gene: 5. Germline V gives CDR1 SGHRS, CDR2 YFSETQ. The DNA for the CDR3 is TGCGCCAGCAGCTTACAGGGGGCGCGGGACATTCAGTACTTC. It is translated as CASSLQGARDIQYF.

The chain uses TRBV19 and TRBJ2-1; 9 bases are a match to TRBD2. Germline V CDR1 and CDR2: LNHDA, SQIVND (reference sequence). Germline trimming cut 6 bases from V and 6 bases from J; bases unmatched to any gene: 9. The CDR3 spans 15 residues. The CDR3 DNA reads TGTGCCAGTAGGCCGGGCGGCGGGAGGGTCAATGAGCAGTTCTTC. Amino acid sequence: CASRPGGGRVNEQFF.

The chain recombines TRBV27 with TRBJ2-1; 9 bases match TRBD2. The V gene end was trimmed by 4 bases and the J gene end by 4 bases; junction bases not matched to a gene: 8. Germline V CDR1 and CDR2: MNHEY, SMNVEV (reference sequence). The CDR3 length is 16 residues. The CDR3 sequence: CASSSDGSGGYNEQFF. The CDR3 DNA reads TGTGCCAGCAGTTCAGACGGTAGCGGGGGTTACAATGAGCAGTTCTTC.

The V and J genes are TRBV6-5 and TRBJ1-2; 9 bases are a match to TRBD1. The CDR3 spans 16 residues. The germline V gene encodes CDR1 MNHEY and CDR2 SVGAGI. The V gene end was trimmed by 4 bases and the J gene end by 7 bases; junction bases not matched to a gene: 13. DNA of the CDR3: TGTGCCAGCAGTTTTTCCACAGGGGGCTTAGGACGTGGCTACACCTTC. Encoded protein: CASSFSTGGLGRGYTF.

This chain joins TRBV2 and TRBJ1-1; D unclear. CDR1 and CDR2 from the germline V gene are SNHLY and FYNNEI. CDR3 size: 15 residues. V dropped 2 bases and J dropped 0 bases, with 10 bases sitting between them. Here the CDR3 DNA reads TGTGCCAGCAGTGAATACTCCGGGGTGAACACTGAAGCTTTCTTT. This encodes CASSEYSGVNTEAFF.

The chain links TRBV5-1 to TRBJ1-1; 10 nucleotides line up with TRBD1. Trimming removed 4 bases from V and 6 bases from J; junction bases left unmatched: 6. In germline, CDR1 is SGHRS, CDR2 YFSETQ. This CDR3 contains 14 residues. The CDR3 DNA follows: TGCGCCAGCAGCCTCCGGGACAGGGGCTCTGAAGCTTTCTTT. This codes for CASSLRDRGSEAFF.

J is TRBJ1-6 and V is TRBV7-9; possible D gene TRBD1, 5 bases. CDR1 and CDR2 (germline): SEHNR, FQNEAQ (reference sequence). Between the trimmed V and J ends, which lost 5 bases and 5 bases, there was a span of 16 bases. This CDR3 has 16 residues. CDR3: CASSRRGEGNNSPLHF. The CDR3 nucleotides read TGTGCCAGCAGCCGGCGGGGGGAGGGAAATAATTCACCCCTCCACTTT.

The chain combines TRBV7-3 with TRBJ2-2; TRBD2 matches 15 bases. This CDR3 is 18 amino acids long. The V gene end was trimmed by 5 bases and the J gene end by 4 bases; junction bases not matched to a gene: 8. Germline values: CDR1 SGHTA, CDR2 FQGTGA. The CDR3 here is CASSLNPGLAGGTGELFF. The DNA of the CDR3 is TGTGCCAGCAGCCTCAACCCGGGACTAGCGGGGGGCACCGGGGAGCTGTTTTTT.

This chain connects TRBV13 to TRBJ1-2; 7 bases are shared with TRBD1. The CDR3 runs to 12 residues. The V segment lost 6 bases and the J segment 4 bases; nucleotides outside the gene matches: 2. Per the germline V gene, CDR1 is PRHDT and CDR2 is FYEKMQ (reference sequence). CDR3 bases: TGTGCCAGCAGGGACAGGACCTATGGCTACACCTTC. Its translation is CASRDRTYGYTF.

The DNA for the CDR3 is TGTGCCAGCAGCCCCGGGACAGGGGGCCCTTCCTACAATGAGCAGTTCTTC. This encodes CASSPGTGGPSYNEQFF. The chain links TRBV9 to TRBJ2-1; 12 bases align to TRBD1. The CDR3 consists of 17 residues. Unmatched junction bases numbered 6, after V lost 4 bases and J lost 1 base. Looked up from germline, CDR1 is SGDLS and CDR2 is YYNGEE.

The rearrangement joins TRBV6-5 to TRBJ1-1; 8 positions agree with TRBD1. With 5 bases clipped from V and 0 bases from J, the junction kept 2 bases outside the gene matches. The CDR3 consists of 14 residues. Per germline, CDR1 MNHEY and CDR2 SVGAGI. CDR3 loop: CASSQGALNTEAFF. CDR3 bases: TGTGCCAGCAGTCAGGGGGCCCTGAACACTGAAGCTTTCTTT.

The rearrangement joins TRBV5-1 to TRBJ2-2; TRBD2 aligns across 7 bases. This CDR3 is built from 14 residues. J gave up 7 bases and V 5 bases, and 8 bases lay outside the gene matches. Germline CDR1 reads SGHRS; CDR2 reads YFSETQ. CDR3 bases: TGCGCCAGCAGTTACTTAGCGGGCGGCGGGGAGCTGTTTTTT. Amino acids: CASSYLAGGGELFF.

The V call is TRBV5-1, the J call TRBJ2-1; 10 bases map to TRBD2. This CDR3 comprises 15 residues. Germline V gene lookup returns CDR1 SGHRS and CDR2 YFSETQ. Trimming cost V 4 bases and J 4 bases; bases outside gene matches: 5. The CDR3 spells CASSILAGVYNEQFF. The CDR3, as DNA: TGCGCCAGCAGCATTCTAGCGGGAGTATACAATGAGCAGTTCTTC.

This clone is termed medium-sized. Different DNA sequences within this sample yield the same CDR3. The CDR3 sequence: CASSLQGNTEAFF. CDR3 coding DNA: TGTGCCAGCAGTTTACAGGGGAACACTGAAGCTTTCTTT. This rearrangement joins TRBV27 to TRBJ1-1, with D maybe TRBD1 (5 bases). Per the germline V gene, CDR1 is MNHEY and CDR2 is SMNVEV (reference sequence). Trimming pared 2 bases from V and 1 base from J, leaving 5 bases between. CDR3 length equals 13 residues.

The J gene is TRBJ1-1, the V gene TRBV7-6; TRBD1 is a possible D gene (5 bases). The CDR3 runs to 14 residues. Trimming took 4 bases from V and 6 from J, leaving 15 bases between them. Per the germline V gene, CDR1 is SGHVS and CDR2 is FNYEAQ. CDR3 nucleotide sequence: TGTGCCAGCAGCTACGGAGGGACCAGGGCTGAAGCTTTCTTT. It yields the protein CASSYGGTRAEAFF.

This chain's CDR3 is CASSVTGGGNSPLHF. The CDR3 DNA follows: TGTGCCAGCAGCGTGACAGGGGGCGGGAATTCACCCCTCCACTTT. The rearrangement links TRBV7-2 to TRBJ1-6; 10 nucleotides line up with TRBD1. V trimming: 5 bases; J trimming: 7 bases; junction bases outside the gene matches: 5. Germline V CDR1 and CDR2: SGHTA, FQGNSA. The CDR3 covers 15 residues.

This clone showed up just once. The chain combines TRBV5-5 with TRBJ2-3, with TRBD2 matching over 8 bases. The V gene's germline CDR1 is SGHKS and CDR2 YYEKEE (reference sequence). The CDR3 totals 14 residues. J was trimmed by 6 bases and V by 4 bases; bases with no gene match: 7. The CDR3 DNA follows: TGTGCCAGCAGCCGGGAGGGAGCGGGGGATACGCAGTATTTT. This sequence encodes CASSREGAGDTQYF.

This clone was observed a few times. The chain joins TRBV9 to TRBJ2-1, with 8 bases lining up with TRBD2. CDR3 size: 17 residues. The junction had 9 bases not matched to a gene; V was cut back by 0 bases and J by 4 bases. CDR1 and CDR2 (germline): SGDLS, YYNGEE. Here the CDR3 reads CASSVGAGAPFYNEQFF. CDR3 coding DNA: TGTGCCAGCAGCGTAGGAGCGGGGGCCCCCTTTTACAATGAGCAGTTCTTC.

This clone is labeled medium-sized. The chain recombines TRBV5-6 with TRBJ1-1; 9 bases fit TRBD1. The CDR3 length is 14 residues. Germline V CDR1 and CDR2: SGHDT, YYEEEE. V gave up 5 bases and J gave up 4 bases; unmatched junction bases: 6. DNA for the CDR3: TGTGCCAGCAGACCACAGGGGGCAGGCACTGAAGCTTTCTTT. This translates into CASRPQGAGTEAFF.

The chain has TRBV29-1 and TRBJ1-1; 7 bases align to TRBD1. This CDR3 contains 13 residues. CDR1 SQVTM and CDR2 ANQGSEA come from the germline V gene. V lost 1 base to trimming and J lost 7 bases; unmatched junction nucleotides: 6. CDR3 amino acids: CSVEGGQTLEAFF. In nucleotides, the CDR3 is TGCAGCGTTGAAGGGGGACAGACACTTGAAGCTTTCTTT.

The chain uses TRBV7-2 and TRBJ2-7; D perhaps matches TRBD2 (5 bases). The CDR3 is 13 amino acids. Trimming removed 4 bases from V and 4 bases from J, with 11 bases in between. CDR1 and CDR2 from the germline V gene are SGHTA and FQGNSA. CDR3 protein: CASSSGRLYEQYF. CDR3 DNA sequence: TGTGCCAGCAGCTCTGGGAGACTGTACGAGCAGTACTTC.